Listed here are 18 T cell receptor beta chains from one sample, sequenced in a study of shared clonotypes between healthy human individuals. TCRdb's table, derived via immunoSEQ multiplex PCR, lists solely in-frame clones and lacks some. Among approximately 2.3 million clones, approximately 95% were seen once, and the ten largest hold approximately 0.4%. The specimen was naive CD4+ T cells from PBMCs. Subset here: CD45RA+ positively selected. Source of these receptors: a man aged 18 to 29 in good health. Some clones in this sample may be carry-over from other donors' samples.

The chain recombines TRBV2 with TRBJ2-5, with no clear D. Germline V lookup: CDR1 SNHLY, CDR2 FYNNEI. CDR3 length: 16 residues. V was trimmed by 5 bases and J by 2 bases, leaving 18 bases between them. CDR3 residues: CASSSANYRVQETQYF. For the CDR3, the DNA is TGTGCCAGCAGTTCTGCGAACTACCGAGTACAAGAGACCCAGTACTTC.

The chain links TRBV10-1 to TRBJ2-1, with TRBD1 as a possible D gene (6 bases). The ends were cut back, 4 bases at V and 7 bases at J, with 14 bases in the middle. CDR1 is WNHNN, CDR2 SYGVQD, per germline (reference sequence). The CDR3 extends over 14 amino acids. CDR3 sequence: CASSAEPGQNEQFF. In nucleotides, the CDR3 is TGCGCCAGCAGTGCTGAACCGGGACAAAATGAGCAGTTCTTC.

This chain uses TRBV5-6 with TRBJ1-2, with no clear D. Trimming removed 4 bases from V and 7 bases from J, with 20 bases in between. Germline V CDR1 and CDR2: SGHDT, YYEEEE. The CDR3 extends over 15 amino acids. In DNA, the CDR3 is TGTGCCAGCAGCCCGGGCCGGCCAGGCAGATCTGGCTACACCTTC. Protein product: CASSPGRPGRSGYTF.

Comments on this clone: This sample also contains other DNA sequences that code for the same CDR3. This sequence joins TRBV5-1 and TRBJ1-3; D possibly corresponds to TRBD1 (5 bases). The CDR3 extends over 15 amino acids. Germline V gives CDR1 SGHRS, CDR2 YFSETQ. Trimming shortened V by 4 bases and J by 0 bases, and 11 bases separated the two germline ends. CDR3 sequence reads: CASSRAQDSGNTIYF. In DNA form, the CDR3 reads TGCGCCAGCAGCCGGGCACAGGACTCTGGAAACACCATATATTTT.

This chain joins TRBV7-2 and TRBJ2-5; tentative D call: TRBD1 (8 bases). The CDR3 is made up of 16 amino acids. V was trimmed by 5 bases and J by 10 bases, leaving 26 bases between them. Germline values: CDR1 SGHTA, CDR2 FQGNSA. The CDR3 protein is CASSPGTGHMGGLQYF. The CDR3 DNA reads TGTGCCAGCAGCCCCGGGACAGGCCACATGGGAGGGCTCCAGTACTTC.

The CDR3 reads CASSLGVPDTQYF. CDR3 sequence (DNA): TGTGCCAGCAGCTTAGGGGTCCCAGATACGCAGTATTTT. V and J are TRBV7-3 and TRBJ2-3, with no clear D. V lost 2 bases to trimming and J lost 4 bases, with 7 bases between them. Germline-derived CDR1 and CDR2 are SGHTA and FQGTGA. This CDR3 has 13 amino acids.

Remarks on this clone: The sample holds other DNA sequences that translate to the same CDR3. J is TRBJ1-5 and V is TRBV28; 7 bases are shared with TRBD1. J was trimmed by 6 bases and V by 6 bases; bases with no gene match: 8. CDR1 and CDR2 (germline): MDHEN, SYDVKM. CDR3 length equals 14 residues. The CDR3 nucleotides are TGTGCCAGCAGCCCAGGGGGAGGCGGTCAGCCCCAGCATTTT. Translated, it gives CASSPGGGGQPQHF.

This sequence joins TRBV27 and TRBJ2-7; TRBD1 matches 9 bases. The CDR3 covers 18 residues. CDR1 and CDR2 from the germline V gene are MNHEY and SMNVEV (reference sequence). The V segment lost 1 base and the J segment 4 bases; nucleotides outside the gene matches: 14. The CDR3 DNA follows: TGTGCCAGCAGTTTATTTGTAGCCCGGGACAGGGTTGGGTACGAGCAGTACTTC. This translates into CASSLFVARDRVGYEQYF.

The V gene is TRBV7-9, the J gene TRBJ1-3, with D tentatively TRBD1 (6 bases). The V and J ends lost 2 bases and 4 bases respectively, with 15 bases between them. This CDR3 is built from 16 residues. From germline, CDR1 is SEHNR and CDR2 FQNEAQ (reference sequence). CDR3 sequence reads: CASSLRDKQGGNTIYF. DNA for the CDR3: TGTGCCAGCAGCTTACGGGACAAGCAAGGAGGAAACACCATATATTTT.

As regards this clone: Other DNA sequences in this sample translate to the same CDR3. This rearrangement joins TRBV5-1 to TRBJ2-1, with 11 nucleotides matching TRBD2. The CDR3 is 15 residues long. Germline V gene data show CDR1 as SGHRS and CDR2 as YFSETQ. Unmatched junction bases numbered 2, after V lost 1 base and J lost 5 bases. DNA of the CDR3: TGCGCCAGCAGCTTGCTACTAGCGGGGGACAATGAGCAGTTCTTC. Residues: CASSLLLAGDNEQFF. The variable domain in full, with the rest retrieved from reference TRBV5-1 and TRBJ2-1, is KAGVTQTPRYLIKTRGQQVTLSCSPISGHRSVSWYQQTPGQGLQFLFEYFSETQRNKGNFPGRFSGRQFSNSRSEMNVSTLELGDSALYLCASSLLLAGDNEQFFGPGTRLTVL.

In regard to this clone: The same CDR3 also results from other DNA sequences found in this sample. The rearrangement uses TRBV19 and TRBJ2-1; D gene unclear. This CDR3 is built from 15 residues. CDR1 is LNHDA and CDR2 is SQIVND in the germline V gene (reference sequence). V was shortened by 1 base and J by 1 base, with 8 bases between the two germline ends. The CDR3 protein is CASSIALSSYNEQFF. The CDR3 DNA is TGTGCCAGTAGTATAGCTCTTAGTTCCTACAATGAGCAGTTCTTC.

The V and J genes are TRBV7-3 and TRBJ1-3; D might be TRBD1 (6 bases). Germline assignment: CDR1 SGHTA and CDR2 FQGTGA. This CDR3 comprises 13 residues. The V gene lost 5 bases and the J gene lost 9 bases, with 14 bases spanning the gap. The CDR3 DNA reads TGTGCCAGCAGCCCGGGACAATACGGCACCATATATTTT. Its translation is CASSPGQYGTIYF.

This clone was recorded once. V usage is TRBV5-4 and J usage is TRBJ1-2; 9 bases line up with TRBD1. The V gene end was trimmed by 4 bases and the J gene end by 7 bases; junction bases not matched to a gene: 8. Germline loops: CDR1 SGHNT, CDR2 YYREEE (reference sequence). The CDR3 has 14 amino acids. The CDR3 is CASSTSIQGAGYTF. Here the CDR3 DNA reads TGTGCCAGCAGCACATCGATACAGGGGGCTGGCTACACCTTC.

The chain combines TRBV29-1 with TRBJ1-2; D uncertain. V gave up 5 bases and J gave up 4 bases, with 8 bases separating them. Per the germline V gene, CDR1 is SQVTM and CDR2 is ANQGSEA. There are 11 residues in the CDR3. The CDR3 nucleotides read TGCAGCGTTTACGGTAGCTATGGCTACACCTTC. It codes for CSVYGSYGYTF.

V gene TRBV10-3 combines with J gene TRBJ1-3; D uncertain. The germline CDR1 and CDR2 sequences are ENHRY and SYGVKD. This CDR3 is built from 15 residues. V lost 3 bases and J lost 4, with 13 bases in between. The CDR3 sequence: CAISDSNTDGNTIYF. CDR3 coding DNA: TGTGCCATCAGTGACAGTAACACCGACGGAAACACCATATATTTT.

The CDR3 DNA reads TGTGCCATCAGTGAATTTAGCGGGTACTCCTACAATGAGCAGTTCTTC. It codes for CAISEFSGYSYNEQFF. The rearrangement uses TRBV10-3 and TRBJ2-1, with 7 bases aligning to TRBD2. CDR3 length: 16 residues. V shed 3 bases, J shed 0 bases, and the junction held 5 bases outside the gene matches. Germline V CDR1 and CDR2: ENHRY, SYGVKD.

The gene calls are TRBV7-2 and TRBJ2-3; D is ambiguous. V was trimmed by 1 base and J by 4 bases, leaving 21 bases between them. Germline CDR1 and CDR2: SGHTA and FQGNSA. The CDR3 sequence is 18 residues long. The CDR3 loop is CASSLVGLFTGVADTQYF. In DNA form, the CDR3 reads TGTGCCAGCAGCTTAGTTGGTTTGTTTACTGGAGTGGCAGATACGCAGTATTTT.

As regards this clone: Different DNA sequences within this sample yield the same CDR3. The V gene is TRBV2, the J gene TRBJ1-5; tentatively, D is TRBD1 (5 bases). The length of the CDR3 is 12 residues. Germline CDR1 is SNHLY and CDR2 is FYNNEI. The V end was cut by 8 bases, the J end by 6 bases, with 11 bases between. The CDR3 reads CASRGEGQPQHF. DNA of the CDR3: TGTGCCAGCCGGGGGGAGGGTCAGCCCCAGCATTTT. The full variable domain, rest sourced from reference TRBV2 and TRBJ1-5, is EPEVTQTPSHQVTQMGQEVILRCVPISNHLYFYWYRQILGQKVEFLVSFYNNEISEKSEIFDDQFSVERPDGSNFTLKIRSTKLEDSAMYFCASRGEGQPQHFGDGTRLSIL.